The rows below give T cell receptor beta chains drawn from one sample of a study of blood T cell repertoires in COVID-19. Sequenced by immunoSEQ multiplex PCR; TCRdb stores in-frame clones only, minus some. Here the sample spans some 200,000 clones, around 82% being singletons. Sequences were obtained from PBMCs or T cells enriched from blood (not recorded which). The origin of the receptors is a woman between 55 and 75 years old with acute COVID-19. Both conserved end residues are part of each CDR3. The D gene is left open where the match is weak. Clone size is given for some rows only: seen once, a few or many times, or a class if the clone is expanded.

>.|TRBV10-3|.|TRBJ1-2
TGTGCCATCAGTGAGTCGCGACAGGCCTATGGCTACACCTTC
CAISESRQAYGYTF
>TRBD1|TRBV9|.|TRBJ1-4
TGTGCCAGCGGCGGGACAGACAATGAAAAACTGTTTTTT
CASGGTDNEKLFF
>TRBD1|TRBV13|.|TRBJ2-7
TGTGCCAGCAGCAGACAGGGGGGTCGCTACGAGCAGTACTTC
CASSRQGGRYEQYF
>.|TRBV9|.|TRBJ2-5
TGTGCCAGCAGCTTCCAGCCTGCGGGGGAGACCCAGTACTTC
CASSFQPAGETQYF
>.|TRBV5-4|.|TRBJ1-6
TGTGCCAGCAGCTTGGCGGCCGGAGGGGTTAATTCACCCCTCCACTTT
CASSLAAGGVNSPLHF
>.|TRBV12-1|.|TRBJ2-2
TGTGCCAGCAGCCCAGGGACAACCCGTGACGGGGAGCTGTTTTTT
CASSPGTTRDGELFF
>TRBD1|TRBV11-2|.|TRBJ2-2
TGTGCCAGCAGCTTAGGACAGGGTCTAATCACCGGGGAGCTGTTTTTT
CASSLGQGLITGELFF
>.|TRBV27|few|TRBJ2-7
TGTGCCAGCGGCCCCGACAGAGACCTTTACGAGCAGTACTTC
CASGPDRDLYEQYF
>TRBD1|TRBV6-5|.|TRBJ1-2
TGTGCCAGCAGTTCAGGGGGCTACTATGGCTACACCTTC
CASSSGGYYGYTF
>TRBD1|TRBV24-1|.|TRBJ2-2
TGTGCCACCAGTGATTCAAACAGGGGCCTCACCGGGGAGCTGTTTTTT
CATSDSNRGLTGELFF
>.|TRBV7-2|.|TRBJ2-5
TGTGCCAGCAGCTTAGCGGGGGGGCCAGGGGAGGAGACCCAGTACTTC
CASSLAGGPGEETQYF
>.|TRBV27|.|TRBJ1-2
TGTGCCAGCAGCTTAAAGGGAGTCTATGGCTACACCTTC
CASSLKGVYGYTF
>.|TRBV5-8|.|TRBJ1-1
TGTGCCAGCAGCCTACAGTCGACAAACACTGAAGCTTTCTTT
CASSLQSTNTEAFF
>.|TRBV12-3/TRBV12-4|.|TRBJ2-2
TGTGCCAGCAGTCAACTAGGCCCCGGGGAGCTGTTTTTT
CASSQLGPGELFF
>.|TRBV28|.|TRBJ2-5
TGTGCCAGCAGTTTAGTTGCGGGGAGGGAGACCCAGTACTTC
CASSLVAGRETQYF
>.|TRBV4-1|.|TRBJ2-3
TGCGCCAGCAGCCAAGACCCTAGCGTAGTAACAGATACGCAGTATTTT
CASSQDPSVVTDTQYF
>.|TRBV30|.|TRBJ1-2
TGTGCCTGGAGTGCGACAGGCCCCGTCGGCTACACCTTC
CAWSATGPVGYTF
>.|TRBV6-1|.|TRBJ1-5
TGTGCCAGCAGTGAAGCGGGGGCAGGGTATAGCAATCAGCCCCAGCATTTT
CASSEAGAGYSNQPQHF
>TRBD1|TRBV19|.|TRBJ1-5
TGTGCCAGTAGTTTCACAGGGGGCGATCAGCCCCAGCATTTT
CASSFTGGDQPQHF
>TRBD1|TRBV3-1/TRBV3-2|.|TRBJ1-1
TGTGCCAGCAGCCGGGACAGTGAAGCTTTCTTT
CASSRDSEAFF
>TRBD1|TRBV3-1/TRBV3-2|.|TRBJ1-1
TGTGCCAGCAGCCAAGTATGGGACAGGAACACTGAAGCTTTCTTT
CASSQVWDRNTEAFF
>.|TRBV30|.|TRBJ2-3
TGTGCCTGGAGATCGCGCCCCACAGATACGCAGTATTTT
CAWRSRPTDTQYF
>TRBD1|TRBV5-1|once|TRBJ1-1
TGCGCCAGCAGCTGGGCGGGGACAGGGTATGTGGGGACTCAAACACCTGAAGCTTTCTTT
CASSWAGTGYVGTQTPEAFF
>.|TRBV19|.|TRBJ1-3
TGTGCCAGTAGTAGGGCCTCGGGAGGTGGAAACACCATATATTTT
CASSRASGGGNTIYF
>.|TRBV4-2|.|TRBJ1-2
TGTGCCAGCAGCCAAGATTACGGGAATGCTAACTATGGCTACACCTTC
CASSQDYGNANYGYTF
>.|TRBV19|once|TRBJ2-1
TGTGCCAGTAGCTCAACAGGGTATTCGTACAATGAGCAGTTCTTC
CASSSTGYSYNEQFF
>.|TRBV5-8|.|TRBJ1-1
TGTGCCAGCAGGCGGGGGGTCTTGAACACTGAAGCTTTCTTT
CASRRGVLNTEAFF
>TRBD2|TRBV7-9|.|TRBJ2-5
TGTGCCAGCAGTCCACCATCGGGGAGGGTGACCCAGTACTTC
CASSPPSGRVTQYF
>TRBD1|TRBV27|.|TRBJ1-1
TGTGCCAGCAGTTTAGGGACAGGGGCCGACACTGAAGCTTTCTTT
CASSLGTGADTEAFF
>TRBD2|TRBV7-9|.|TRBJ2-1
TGTGCCAGCGGGTCGGGGGGGCTATTTGAATCCGCAGCCGATGAGCAGTTCTTC
CASGSGGLFESAADEQFF
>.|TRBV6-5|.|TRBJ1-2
TGTGCCAGCAGTTACCCCCAGGGATCGGGCTATGGCTACACCTTC
CASSYPQGSGYGYTF
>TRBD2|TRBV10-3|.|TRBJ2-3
TGTGCCATCAACCGAGCGGGAGCGACAGATACGCAGTATTTT
CAINRAGATDTQYF
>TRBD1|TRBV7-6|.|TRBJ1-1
TGTGCCAGCAGCGTGGGACAGTCGAACACTGAAGCTTTCTTT
CASSVGQSNTEAFF
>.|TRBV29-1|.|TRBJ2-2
TGCAGCGTTGATAGGGGGACCGGGGAGCTGTTTTTT
CSVDRGTGELFF
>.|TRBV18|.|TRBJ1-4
TGTGCCAGCTCGCCCGACAGCGCAACTAATGAAAAACTGTTTTTT
CASSPDSATNEKLFF
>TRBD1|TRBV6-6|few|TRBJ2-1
TGTGCCAGCAGTCAAAGCCGGGACAGGGACTACAATGAGCAGTTCTTC
CASSQSRDRDYNEQFF
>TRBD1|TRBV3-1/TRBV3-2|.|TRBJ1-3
TGTGCCAGCAGCCAAGAAGGCAGGGGGAACTCTGGAAACACCATATATTTT
CASSQEGRGNSGNTIYF
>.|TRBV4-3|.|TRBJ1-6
TGCGCCAGCAGCCAAGATCTCGGACAGTTGAATTCACCCCTCCACTTT
CASSQDLGQLNSPLHF
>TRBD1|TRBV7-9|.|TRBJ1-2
TGTGCCAGCAGCTTAGGGACAGGATTCAACTATGGCTACACCTTC
CASSLGTGFNYGYTF
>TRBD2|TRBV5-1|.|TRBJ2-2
TGCGCCAGCAGCTTGGGACTAGCGGGTCCCGCCGGGGAGCTGTTTTTT
CASSLGLAGPAGELFF
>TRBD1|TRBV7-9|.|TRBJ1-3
TGTGCCAGCAGCTTAGCGGGACAGGGGGCGTCCGGAAACACCATATATTTT
CASSLAGQGASGNTIYF
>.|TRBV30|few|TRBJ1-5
TGTGCCTGGAGTAGGGCTCCGGGGCAGCCCCAGCATTTT
CAWSRAPGQPQHF
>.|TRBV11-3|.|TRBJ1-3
TGTGCCAGCAGCTTAGGGACTCCTGGAAACACCATATATTTT
CASSLGTPGNTIYF
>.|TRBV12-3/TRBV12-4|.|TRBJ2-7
TGTGCCAGCAGCCCAGGGGGGATATACGAGCAGTACTTC
CASSPGGIYEQYF
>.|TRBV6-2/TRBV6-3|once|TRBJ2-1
TGTGCCAGCAGTTACTCCGGGCCAGGGGGGTCCCGGTCCTACAATGAGCAGTTCTTC
CASSYSGPGGSRSYNEQFF
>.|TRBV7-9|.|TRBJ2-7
TGTGCCAGCAGCCTCGAGGTTTACGAGCAGTACTTC
CASSLEVYEQYF
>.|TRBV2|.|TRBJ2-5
TGTGCCAGCAGTGAAAATAACAGCTATCAAGAGACCCAGTACTTC
CASSENNSYQETQYF
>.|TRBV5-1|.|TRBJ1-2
TGCGCCAGCAGCTTGGAGGCAGGGTTTGGCTACACCTTC
CASSLEAGFGYTF
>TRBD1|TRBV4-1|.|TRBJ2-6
TGCGCCAGCAGCCCCTTGAAAGACAGGGCTGCTGGGGCCAACGTCCTGACTTTC
CASSPLKDRAAGANVLTF
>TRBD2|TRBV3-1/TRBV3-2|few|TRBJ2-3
TGTGCCAGCAGCCAAGCCGGGACTAGCGGAACGAGGCTGTATTTT
CASSQAGTSGTRLYF
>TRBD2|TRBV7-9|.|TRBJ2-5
TGTGCCAGCAGCCCGACTAGCGGGGGAGCAGAGACCCAGTACTTC
CASSPTSGGAETQYF
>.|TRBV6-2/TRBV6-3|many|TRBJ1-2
TGTGCCAGCAGTGGTCAGGGGCTGTTGTACACCTTC
CASSGQGLLYTF